The sequence of this T cell receptor beta chain was determined in a study of early T cells in non-severe SARS-CoV-2 infection. Study as a whole: The input, bulk RNA from unsorted whole blood, was sequenced, and chains were unpaired. Study findings and constraints: Matching results from VDJdb favored anti-spike CD8 responses, leaving private and CD4 specificities undetected.

Germline lookup yields CDR1 DFQATT and CDR2 SNEGSKA (reference sequence). There are 14 residues in the CDR3. Germline trimming cut 3 bases from V and 5 bases from J; bases unmatched to any gene: 4. Details on this clonotype: The antigen is undetermined.

Each CDR3 protein is one row after TCRdb ran MiXCR on the 5' RACE reads. The sample holds roughly 97,000 distinct CDR3 sequences; approximately 10% are singletons and the top ten take roughly 4.5%. The chain recombines TRBV20-1 with TRBJ1-4; 9 nucleotides agree with TRBD1. Sequencing used whole blood, obtained at baseline. The sequence derives from an adult who was a healthcare worker with PCR-confirmed SARS-CoV-2 infection or an uninfected control (not recorded which). CDR3 DNA sequence: TGCAGTGCTAGCCGGACAGGGGCCAATGAAAAACTGTTTTTT. Its protein product is CSASRTGANEKLFF.